Described below is a single TCR beta chain sequence and its context. The entry originates in a study of shared clonotypes between healthy human individuals. Sequencing used immunoSEQ multiplex PCR; TCRdb keeps in-frame clones, though not all of them. The repertoire holds 2,100,000 or so clones, with approximately 94% as singletons. Germline values: CDR1 GTSNPN, CDR2 SVGIG (reference sequence). V was pared by 0 bases and J by 0 bases, with 12 bases between. The CDR3 consists of 16 residues. Specimen: naive CD4+ T cells sorted from blood. Subset described: CD45RA+ positively selected. This sequence joins TRBV30 and TRBJ1-3; the D gene is possibly TRBD1 (5 bases). This clonotype was obtained from a man aged 18 to 29 in good health. The CDR3 region has the DNA TGTGCCTGGAGTGTGGACACTAGAATCTCTGGAAACACCATATATTTT. Its translation: CAWSVDTRISGNTIYF.